This T cell receptor beta chain was sequenced in a study of blood T cell repertoires in COVID-19. Background on the study: Samples of COVID-19 (acute and convalescent) were obtained from the United States, Italy and Spain. The cDNA or gDNA used as material had been derived from T cells, B-cell-depleted T cells, or PBMCs.

Germline assignment: CDR1 MGHRA and CDR2 YSYEKL. The CDR3 extends over 17 amino acids. V dropped 4 bases and J dropped 5; count of bases not matched to a gene: 10. Repertoires were generated with immunoSEQ multiplex PCR, while TCRdb's copy carries only in-frame clones and drops some. The sample lists about 300,000 clones, around nine tenths occurring once. Participant ages covered about 18 to 90 years across 24 US areas. Two negative PCRs, clearance, or symptom resolution characterized the recovered Cohort 3 donors. This clonotype was obtained from a man aged 60 to 75 who had recovered from COVID-19. This rearrangement joins TRBV4-1 to TRBJ2-5; 13 bases align to TRBD2. Sequencing used PBMCs or T cells enriched from blood (not recorded which). CDR3 coding DNA: TGCGCCAGCAGCCCCTACCGGACTAGCGGGAGTGGCGAGACCCAGTACTTC. Translation gives CASSPYRTSGSGETQYF.